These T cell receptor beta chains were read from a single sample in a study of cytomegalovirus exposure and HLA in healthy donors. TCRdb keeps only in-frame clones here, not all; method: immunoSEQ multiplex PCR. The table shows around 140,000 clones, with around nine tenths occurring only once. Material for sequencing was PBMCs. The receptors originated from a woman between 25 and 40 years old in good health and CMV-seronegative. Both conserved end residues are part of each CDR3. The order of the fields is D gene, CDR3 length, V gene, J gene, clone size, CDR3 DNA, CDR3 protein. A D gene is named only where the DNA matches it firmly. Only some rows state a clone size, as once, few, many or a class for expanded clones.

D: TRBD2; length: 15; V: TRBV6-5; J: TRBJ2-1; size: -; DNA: TGTGCCAGCTCTATTCTAGCGGGAGGGCGCAATGAGCAGTTCTTC; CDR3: CASSILAGGRNEQFF
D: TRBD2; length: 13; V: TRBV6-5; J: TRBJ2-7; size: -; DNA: TGTGCCAGCAGCTGGGGACTAGCGGACGAGCAGTACTTC; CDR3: CASSWGLADEQYF
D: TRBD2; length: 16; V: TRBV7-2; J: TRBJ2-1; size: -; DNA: TGTGCCAGCAGCCGGGGACTAGCGGGGGGTAAGAATGAGCAGTTCTTC; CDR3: CASSRGLAGGKNEQFF
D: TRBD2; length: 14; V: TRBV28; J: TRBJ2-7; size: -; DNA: TGTGCCAGCAGCTCCGACGGGGGGGGCTACGAGCAGTACTTC; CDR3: CASSSDGGGYEQYF
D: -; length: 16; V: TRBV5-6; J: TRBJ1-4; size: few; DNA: TGTGCCAGCAGCTTATATCCGGGGGAAATTGATGAAAAACTGTTTTTT; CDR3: CASSLYPGEIDEKLFF
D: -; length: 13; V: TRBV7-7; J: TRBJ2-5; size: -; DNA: TGTGCCAGCAGCCGAGACAGCCAAGAGACCCAGTACTTC; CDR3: CASSRDSQETQYF
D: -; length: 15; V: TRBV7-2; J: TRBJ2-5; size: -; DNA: TGTGCCAGCAGCTTAGGGGGACTGATGGGAGAGACCCAGTACTTC; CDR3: CASSLGGLMGETQYF
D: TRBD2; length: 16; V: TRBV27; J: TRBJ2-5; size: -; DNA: TGTGCCAGCAGTTTTATCCTAGCGGGGGGGCCGGAGACCCAGTACTTC; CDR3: CASSFILAGGPETQYF
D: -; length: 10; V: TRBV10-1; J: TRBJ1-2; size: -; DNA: TGCGCCAGCTGTCTCCATGGCTACACCTTC; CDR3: CASCLHGYTF
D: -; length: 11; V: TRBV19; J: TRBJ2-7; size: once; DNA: TGTGCCAGTAGTATCGGGTACGAGCAGTACTTC; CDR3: CASSIGYEQYF
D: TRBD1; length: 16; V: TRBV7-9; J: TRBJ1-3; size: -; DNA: TGTTCCAGCAGCTTAGAGGGGGCTTATTCTGGAAACACCATATATTTT; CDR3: CSSSLEGAYSGNTIYF
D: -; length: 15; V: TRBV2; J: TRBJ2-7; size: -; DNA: TGTGCCAGCAGTGAAACGTGGGCAGGAACCTACGAGCAGTACTTC; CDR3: CASSETWAGTYEQYF